This T cell receptor (beta chain) was recorded in a study of human T cells and chemical hapten exposure. Across the study: Readings were taken at 6 days from patch tests that had applied 0.01% DPC to the upper back. Small discrepancies in pooled library volume mainly accounted for the varying TCR yields per sample. General study results and limits: Correlating positively with patch test score were the PT1 expanded TCR counts.

This clonotype was observed a few times. Its antigen remains unidentified. The library put unique molecular identifiers onto individual cDNA molecules. TCRdb independently ran MiXCR on the RACE reads; one entry per CDR3 protein. Counted here are under 300,000 distinct CDR3 sequences, about 7.7% occurring once; the ten biggest clones make up roughly 1.2%. Documented time point: pre-sensitization, week 0. Treatment of the sample: therapeutic diphenylcyclopropenone sensitization with weekly scalp DPC. Germline V gene sequence: CDR1 MGHRA, CDR2 YSYEKL. J was trimmed by 5 bases and V by 1 base; bases with no gene match: 6. The CDR3 contains 15 residues.

The sequencing here drew on whole blood, taken in connection with sensitization to the hapten diphenylcyclopropenone (DPC). The TCR originated in a young man with alopecia areata. Some clones in this sample may be carry-over from other donors' samples. The chain employs TRBV4-1 and TRBJ1-2; 8 bases are shared with TRBD1. CDR3 region: CASSQATGTGYGYTF. The CDR3 nucleotides read TGCGCCAGCAGCCAAGCAACCGGGACAGGATATGGCTACACCTTC.